Following are 10 T cell receptor beta chains from one sample sequenced in a study of Ad26.COV2.S vaccination and SARS-CoV-2 variants. Profiled with immunoSEQ multiplex PCR; TCRdb holds only in-frame clones, not every one. Seen here are roughly 700,000 clones, 70% to 90% observed once, and the top ten hold over 1.3%. Treatment indicated: about 20 received Ad26.COV2.S at low or high dose, single or two shots; 5 received placebo; per-sample allocation not given. Each sample was drawn 63 days after the first injection (of vaccine or placebo). Sequences were derived from peripheral blood, sampled in a trial of Ad26.COV2.S vaccine versus placebo. These receptors came from a person aged 18-65 years who received the Ad26.COV2.S COVID-19 vaccine or a placebo.

V gene TRBV5-4 combines with J gene TRBJ1-6; 7 bases map to TRBD1. Losses at the gene ends were 4 bases for V and 8 bases for J; bases not matched to a gene: 6. CDR1 SGHNT and CDR2 YYREEE come from the germline V gene (reference sequence). CDR3 length equals 14 residues. The chain's CDR3 is CASSRQGVYSPLHF. DNA of the CDR3: TGTGCCAGCAGCCGACAGGGAGTGTATTCACCCCTCCACTTT.

This chain connects TRBV18 to TRBJ2-7, with 7 bases aligning to TRBD1. The germline gives CDR1 KGHSH, CDR2 LQKENI. The CDR3 contains 14 residues. V dropped 4 bases and J dropped 7; count of bases not matched to a gene: 10. The CDR3 loop is CASSLSGGLGEQYF. In DNA form, the CDR3 reads TGTGCCAGCTCACTTTCAGGGGGTTTGGGAGAGCAGTACTTC.

V is TRBV2 and J is TRBJ2-1; tentatively, D is TRBD2 (5 bases). Germline lookup yields CDR1 SNHLY and CDR2 FYNNEI. V was trimmed by 8 bases and J by 0 bases, leaving 11 bases between them. The CDR3 runs to 14 residues. The CDR3 nucleotides read TGTGCCAGCTCTGGACTCAGCTCCTACAATGAGCAGTTCTTC. Amino acid sequence: CASSGLSSYNEQFF.

This clone has just one count. This rearrangement joins TRBV2 to TRBJ2-1; 10 nucleotides match TRBD2. Germline V lookup: CDR1 SNHLY, CDR2 FYNNEI. The CDR3 is 15 residues long. The V gene end was trimmed by 2 bases and the J gene end by 7 bases; junction bases not matched to a gene: 5. The CDR3 region has the DNA TGTGCCAGCAGTGAAAGGAGCGGGGGGGAGAATGAGCAGTTCTTC. Its protein product is CASSERSGGENEQFF. The full variable domain, with the rest looked up from reference TRBV2 and TRBJ2-1, is EPEVTQTPSHQVTQMGQEVILRCVPISNHLYFYWYRQILGQKVEFLVSFYNNEISEKSEIFDDQFSVERPDGSNFTLKIRSTKLEDSAMYFCASSERSGGENEQFFGPGTRLTVL.

This chain connects TRBV7-9 to TRBJ1-2; D is uncertain. The germline gives CDR1 SEHNR, CDR2 FQNEAQ (reference sequence). There are 12 residues in the CDR3. The V end was cut by 5 bases, the J end by 5 bases, with 9 bases between. CDR3 coding DNA: TGTGCCAGCAGCGAAGACACGTATGGCTACACCTTC. Translating gives CASSEDTYGYTF.

The rearrangement joins TRBV5-4 to TRBJ2-1; tentative D call: TRBD1 (6 bases). The CDR3 loop spans 12 amino acids. In germline, CDR1 is SGHNT, CDR2 YYREEE (reference sequence). The ends were cut back, 3 bases at V and 10 bases at J, with 11 bases in the middle. CDR3 in amino acids: CASSWRQGEQFF. CDR3 nucleotide sequence: TGTGCCAGCAGCTGGAGGCAGGGGGAGCAGTTCTTC.

V gene TRBV7-2 combines with J gene TRBJ1-4, with a possible D match to TRBD1 (5 bases). Trimming pared 6 bases from V and 3 bases from J, leaving 14 bases between. CDR3 length: 15 amino acids. Germline V CDR1 and CDR2: SGHTA, FQGNSA. The CDR3 sequence is CASSFAGMANEKLFF. The CDR3 coding sequence is TGTGCCAGCAGTTTCGCAGGGATGGCTAATGAAAAACTGTTTTTT.

CDR3 in amino acids: CASSYEARGGGEQYF. The DNA of the CDR3 is TGTGCCAGCAGTTACGAAGCCAGGGGAGGTGGCGAGCAGTACTTC. This chain links TRBV6-5 with TRBJ2-7; D could derive from TRBD1 or TRBD2 (6 bases each). Germline lookup yields CDR1 MNHEY and CDR2 SVGAGI. V lost 2 bases and J 6 bases, leaving 17 bases between the germline ends. The CDR3 is 15 amino acids.

The J gene is TRBJ2-7, the V gene TRBV11-2; TRBD1 agrees at 9 bases. CDR3 length: 17 amino acids. Per the germline V gene, CDR1 is SGHAT and CDR2 is FQNNGV. The V gene end was trimmed by 5 bases and the J gene end by 1 base; junction bases not matched to a gene: 12. CDR3 in DNA: TGTGCCAGCAGCCCGGCCCCCGCCGGGACAGGGTCCTACGAGCAGTACTTC. Translating it yields CASSPAPAGTGSYEQYF. Combining the CDR3 with reference TRBV11-2 and TRBJ2-7 gives the whole variable domain EAGVAQSPRYKIIEKRQSVAFWCNPISGHATLYWYQQILGQGPKLLIQFQNNGVVDDSQLPKDRFSAERLKGVDSTLKIQPAKLEDSAVYLCASSPAPAGTGSYEQYFGPGTRLTVT.

The CDR3 sequence: CASSIARGAGPGTQYF. CDR3 DNA sequence: TGTGCCAGTAGTATAGCCAGGGGAGCGGGACCAGGGACCCAGTACTTC. The genes are TRBV19 and TRBJ2-5; a possible D gene is TRBD2 (7 bases). Trimming removed 1 base at V and 7 bases at J, with 19 bases between. The CDR3 length is 16 residues. Germline values: CDR1 LNHDA, CDR2 SQIVND (reference sequence).